This T cell receptor beta chain derives from a study of control samples from healthy donors and cancer patients. V was pared by 0 bases and J by 0 bases, with 8 bases between. Germline V gene lookup returns CDR1 MDHEN and CDR2 SYDVKM. The CDR3 is 15 amino acids. The table came from immunoSEQ multiplex PCR; TCRdb's copy has only in-frame clones and leaves some out. Among 75,000 to 90,000 clones listed, about nine tenths were seen once. The sequence came from a woman aged 45-59 years with colorectal cancer. The chain employs TRBV28 and TRBJ2-5; TRBD1 might be the D (5 bases). Sequencing was performed on PBMCs. The CDR3 spells CASSLWGQNQETQYF. As DNA, the CDR3 is TGTGCCAGCAGTTTATGGGGGCAAAACCAAGAGACCCAGTACTTC.